This TCR beta chain was sequenced for a study of cytomegalovirus exposure and HLA in healthy donors. Study conclusions and caveats: A later analysis showed that HLA-associated TCR beta chains had undergone more clonal expansion than equally common others.

This clone was detected only once. Antigen unknown. With 60 Vbeta and 13 Jbeta primers, the PCR was carried out. This table comes from immunoSEQ multiplex PCR, and its TCRdb copy is limited to in-frame clones, with some not included. The sample consists of some 160,000 clones, around 80% of them appearing once. CDR3 length: 17 amino acids. CDR1 and CDR2 from the germline V gene are SGHVS and FQNEAQ. Unmatched junction bases numbered 13, after V lost 6 bases and J lost 5 bases. The rearrangement links TRBV7-8 to TRBJ2-1; 10 bases fit TRBD2. This receptor was identified in a woman under 30 in good health and CMV-seronegative. Sequenced: PBMCs. CDR3: CASRPLRGTSENNEQFF. DNA of the CDR3: TGTGCCAGCAGACCGCTGAGGGGGACTAGCGAGAACAATGAGCAGTTCTTC. Full variable domain (missing parts from reference TRBV7-8 and TRBJ2-1): GAGVSQSPRYKVAKRGQDVALRCDPISGHVSLFWYQQALGQGPEFLTYFQNEAQLDKSGLPSDRFFAERPEGSVSTLKIQRTQQEDSAVYLCASRPLRGTSENNEQFFGPGTRLTVL.